These 20 T cell receptor beta chains share one sample of origin, sequenced in a study of technical replicates of blood from a few donors (dated by TCRdb to between 2016 and 2019). The library relied on the immunoSEQ multiplex PCR assay. Not all clones reach the TCRdb copy of this immuneACCESS table, which keeps in-frame sequences only. Checked studies attribute under half of the gap to unresolved V genes and leave the rest unexplained. The sample records about 81,000 clones, around 95% of which are singletons. The ten largest clones represent 0.3% to 0.4% of the sample. The sequencing input was T cells isolated from PBMCs. The receptors stem from a human donor in good health.

The chain couples TRBV2 to TRBJ1-2; D gene uncertain. This CDR3 is built from 13 residues. V shed 9 bases and J shed 4 bases, with 15 bases lying between them. CDR1 is SNHLY, CDR2 FYNNEI, per germline. The CDR3 loop reads CARRETGIYGYTF. The CDR3 DNA follows: TGTGCCAGACGGGAAACGGGTATCTATGGCTACACCTTC.

This clone was observed a single time. The V gene is TRBV28, the J gene TRBJ1-5, with D hard to call. Trimming shortened V by 6 bases and J by 3 bases, and 21 bases separated the two germline ends. The CDR3 extends over 17 amino acids. In germline, CDR1 is MDHEN, CDR2 SYDVKM. CDR3 region: CASSHPLPRADNQPQHF. The CDR3 region has the DNA TGTGCCAGCAGCCACCCGCTTCCGAGGGCAGACAATCAGCCCCAGCATTTT.

This clone was picked up one time. The chain uses TRBV5-1 and TRBJ2-3, with no clear D. The V and J ends lost 2 bases and 1 base respectively, with 8 bases between them. Per germline, CDR1 SGHRS and CDR2 YFSETQ. The CDR3 contains 14 residues. CDR3 in DNA: TGCGCCAGCAGCTTTAGCATTCGCACAGATACGCAGTATTTT. Its protein product is CASSFSIRTDTQYF.

This clone was seen just once. The chain is built from TRBV28 and TRBJ2-2; 12 positions agree with TRBD2. Germline V CDR1 and CDR2: MDHEN, SYDVKM. The V gene end was trimmed by 5 bases and the J gene end by 6 bases; junction bases not matched to a gene: 4. The CDR3 length is 15 residues. The CDR3 DNA is TGTGCCAGCAGTACGCCTAGCGGGAGGGCCGGGGAGCTGTTTTTT. This translates into CASSTPSGRAGELFF.

The chain uses TRBV5-1 and TRBJ2-1; 8 bases are a match to TRBD1. Per germline, CDR1 SGHRS and CDR2 YFSETQ. J gave up 1 base and V 0 bases, and 0 bases lay outside the gene matches. CDR3 length: 15 residues. CDR3 in DNA: TGCGCCAGCAGCTTGGGACAGGGGTCCTACAATGAGCAGTTCTTC. It translates to CASSLGQGSYNEQFF. The whole variable domain, filled in from reference TRBV5-1 and TRBJ2-1, reads KAGVTQTPRYLIKTRGQQVTLSCSPISGHRSVSWYQQTPGQGLQFLFEYFSETQRNKGNFPGRFSGRQFSNSRSEMNVSTLELGDSALYLCASSLGQGSYNEQFFGPGTRLTVL.

The chain carries TRBV7-2 and TRBJ2-7; 10 positions match TRBD2. V shed 4 bases, J shed 1 base, and the junction held 7 bases outside the gene matches. The germline V gene has CDR1 SGHTA and CDR2 FQGNSA. The CDR3 has 16 amino acids. The CDR3 DNA reads as TGTGCCAGCAGCTCTATCAGCGGGAGGGTATCCTACGAGCAGTACTTC. Protein: CASSSISGRVSYEQYF. The full variable domain, completed using reference TRBV7-2 and TRBJ2-7, is GAGVSQSPSNKVTEKGKDVELRCDPISGHTALYWYRQSLGQGLEFLIYFQGNSAPDKSGLPSDRFSAERTGGSVSTLTIQRTQQEDSAVYLCASSSISGRVSYEQYFGPGTRLTVT.

The chain joins TRBV4-1 to TRBJ2-1, with 11 bases matching TRBD2. The CDR3 is 17 residues long. CDR1 is MGHRA, CDR2 YSYEKL, per germline. With V trimmed by 2 bases and J by 6 bases, 9 bases remained unmatched. CDR3 nucleotides: TGCGCCAGCAGCCAACCCACGTTAGGGACTAGCGGCAATGAGCAGTTCTTC. It codes for CASSQPTLGTSGNEQFF.

This clone showed up just once. The chain joins TRBV9 to TRBJ2-3, with D possibly matching TRBD2 (5 bases). The germline V gene encodes CDR1 SGDLS and CDR2 YYNGEE. The CDR3 is 13 amino acids. V lost 0 bases and J 5 bases, leaving 7 bases between the germline ends. The CDR3 region has the DNA TGTGCCAGCAGCGTAGACGCGGGAGATACGCAGTATTTT. Residues: CASSVDAGDTQYF.

The CDR3 nucleotides are TGTGCCATCAGTGAGTCTCGAACGGGAGGGTACAATGAGCAGTTCTTC. Translating it yields CAISESRTGGYNEQFF. The V gene is TRBV10-3, the J gene TRBJ2-1, with 8 bases matching TRBD2. Germline lookup yields CDR1 ENHRY and CDR2 SYGVKD. This CDR3 spans 16 amino acids. V was pared by 0 bases and J by 4 bases, with 5 bases of the junction left unmatched.

The chain has TRBV11-2 and TRBJ2-6; the D gene is possibly TRBD1 (5 bases). Germline CDR1 SGHAT, CDR2 FQNNGV. Trimming left V 5 bases short and J 2 bases short, with 13 bases between. This CDR3 has 16 residues. Here the CDR3 DNA reads TGTGCCAGCAGCGCCCCCCCAGGGCCTGGGGCCAACGTCCTGACTTTC. It codes for CASSAPPGPGANVLTF.

The chain is built from TRBV11-1 and TRBJ2-6, with TRBD1 as a possible D gene (6 bases). Trimming cost V 1 base and J 3 bases, with 7 bases left between them. The germline V gene has CDR1 SGHAT and CDR2 FQDESV (reference sequence). This CDR3 comprises 15 residues. The CDR3 sequence is CASSLDRVGANVLTF. In DNA form, the CDR3 reads TGTGCCAGCAGCTTAGACAGGGTTGGGGCCAACGTCCTGACTTTC. The complete variable domain, with remaining parts taken from reference TRBV11-1 and TRBJ2-6, reads EAEVAQSPRYKITEKSQAVAFWCDPISGHATLYWYRQILGQGPELLVQFQDESVVDDSQLPKDRFSAERLKGVDSTLKIQPAELGDSAMYLCASSLDRVGANVLTFGAGSRLTVL.

This chain connects TRBV5-6 to TRBJ1-3; D uncertain. The germline V gene encodes CDR1 SGHDT and CDR2 YYEEEE. The CDR3 is 16 residues long. V lost 1 base to trimming and J lost 0 bases, with 11 bases between them. DNA for the CDR3: TGTGCCAGCAGCTTGAGTGGCCGGAGCTCTGGAAACACCATATATTTT. Protein: CASSLSGRSSGNTIYF.

The gene calls are TRBV7-6 and TRBJ2-1; TRBD2 might be the D (5 bases). The CDR3 runs 18 residues. V lost 5 bases and J lost 1, with 21 bases in between. Germline assignment: CDR1 SGHVS and CDR2 FNYEAQ. CDR3 nucleotides: TGTGCCAGCAGCCTTCTGGCGTGGCGGGCAAGGTCCTACAATGAGCAGTTCTTC. Translated: CASSLLAWRARSYNEQFF. Full variable domain (remainder filled in from reference TRBV7-6 and TRBJ2-1): GAGVSQSPRYKVTKRGQDVALRCDPISGHVSLYWYRQALGQGPEFLTYFNYEAQQDKSGLPNDRFSAERPEGSISTLTIQRTEQRDSAMYRCASSLLAWRARSYNEQFFGPGTRLTVL.

The table lists this clone with a count of one. The genes are TRBV6-5 and TRBJ2-7; unclear D gene. Germline-derived CDR1 and CDR2 are MNHEY and SVGAGI. This CDR3 comprises 14 residues. Trimming shortened V by 5 bases and J by 2 bases, and 13 bases separated the two germline ends. The CDR3 protein is CASSPLDGAYEQYF. CDR3 in DNA: TGTGCCAGCAGTCCCCTCGACGGAGCCTACGAGCAGTACTTC.

The chain combines TRBV7-3 with TRBJ1-1, with D uncertain. This CDR3 is built from 13 residues. Trimming took off 1 base at V and 1 base at J, with 4 bases between the two ends. Germline assignment: CDR1 SGHTA and CDR2 FQGTGA. The CDR3 loop is CASSLRANTEAFF. The DNA for the CDR3 is TGTGCCAGCAGCTTAAGGGCGAACACTGAAGCTTTCTTT.

CDR3 in amino acids: CASSFSGGYEQYF. The CDR3 bases are TGTGCCAGCAGCTTTTCAGGGGGGTACGAGCAGTACTTC. V and J are TRBV7-3 and TRBJ2-7; possible D gene TRBD1, 7 bases. V was pared by 3 bases and J by 4 bases, with 10 bases between. This CDR3 comprises 13 residues. CDR1 SGHTA and CDR2 FQGTGA come from the germline V gene.

Notes on this clone: Other DNA variants within this sample encode the same CDR3. The chain employs TRBV9 and TRBJ2-7; TRBD1 matches at 8 bases. The CDR3 runs 15 residues. Germline CDR1 SGDLS, CDR2 YYNGEE. Losses at the gene ends were 0 bases for V and 4 bases for J; bases not matched to a gene: 6. CDR3 nucleotides: TGTGCCAGCAGCGTAGGCGACAGGGGTGTGTACGAGCAGTACTTC. Encoded protein: CASSVGDRGVYEQYF.

This chain connects TRBV21-1 to TRBJ1-1. TRBV21-1 is listed as a pseudogene. This CDR3 spans 16 amino acids. The CDR3 spells CASTDGRSRPDTEAFF. The CDR3 nucleotides read TGTGCCAGCACAGACGGGAGGAGTCGGCCCGACACTGAAGCTTTCTTT.

The chain combines TRBV7-3 with TRBJ2-2, with 7 bases fitting TRBD2. The length of the CDR3 is 16 residues. The V gene's germline CDR1 is SGHTA and CDR2 FQGTGA. The V gene end was trimmed by 4 bases and the J gene end by 0 bases; junction bases not matched to a gene: 5. The CDR3 region is CASSSERGANTGELFF. The CDR3 nucleotides read TGTGCCAGCAGCTCCGAGCGGGGTGCGAACACCGGGGAGCTGTTTTTT.

CDR3 sequence (DNA): TGTGCCAGCAGCTCTCGGGACATTGGAAACACCATATATTTT. This translates into CASSSRDIGNTIYF. The chain has TRBV21-1 and TRBJ1-3; whether TRBD1, the table's D call, matches the DNA was not checked. TRBV21-1 is a pseudogene segment. CDR3 length: 14 amino acids.